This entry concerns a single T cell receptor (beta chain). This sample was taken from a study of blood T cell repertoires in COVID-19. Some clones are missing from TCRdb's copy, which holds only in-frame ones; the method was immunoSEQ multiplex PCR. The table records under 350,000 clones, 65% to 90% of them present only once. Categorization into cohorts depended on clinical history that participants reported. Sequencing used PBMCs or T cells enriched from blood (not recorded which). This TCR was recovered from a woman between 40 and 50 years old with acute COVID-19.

The chain's CDR3 is CASSPGRQGDQPQHF. The CDR3 DNA is TGTGCCAGCAGCCCCGGGCGGCAGGGTGATCAGCCCCAGCATTTT. This sequence joins TRBV7-2 and TRBJ1-5; TRBD1 might be the D (5 bases). This CDR3 is built from 15 residues. V was clipped by 5 bases and J by 5 bases, with 16 bases between them. Germline V gene sequence: CDR1 SGHTA, CDR2 FQGNSA.